This TCR beta chain was observed in a study of blood T cell repertoires in COVID-19. The wider study: Donors in the United States, Italy and Spain gave samples during acute or convalescent COVID-19. PBMCs, B-cell-depleted T cells, or T cells were the source of the cDNA or gDNA that made up the material.

In this sample, this clone turned up a few times. The Seattle patients, enrolled during active infection, were followed longitudinally. Between the trimmed V and J ends, which lost 2 bases and 6 bases, there was a span of 8 bases. This CDR3 spans 12 amino acids. As handled by the study authors: How many nucleated cells were present was estimated from reference gene primer amplification. Method: immunoSEQ multiplex PCR; TCRdb's copy keeps in-frame clones and lacks some. The V and J calls and clone size are taken from that table; D and trimming were inferred from the DNA. The sample holds about 220,000 clones, 65% to 90% seen once.

This receptor was identified in an older woman with COVID-19, enrolled during active disease. The sample comprised peripheral blood. The J gene is TRBJ2-7, the V gene TRBV12-3 or TRBV12-4, with D unclear. The CDR3 protein is CASSLQVGEQYF. Here the CDR3 DNA reads TGTGCCAGCAGTTTACAGGTCGGCGAGCAGTACTTC.